The entry that follows covers one T cell receptor beta chain sequence. Which antigen it targets is not known. Within one base of it there is no much larger clone, and no base qualities were kept. The sample belongs to a study of cytomegalovirus exposure and HLA in healthy donors (dated by TCRdb to between 2016 and 2019). Background on the whole study: According to an earlier analysis of several hundred of the donors, about 179 million T cells yielded over 90 million unique TCR beta sequences and more than 250 Gb of sequence data. An early release covering roughly 600 HLA-typed donors comprised about 310 gigabases of sequencing data and tens of millions of unique TCR sequences. In addition to the first cohort of several hundred subjects, a separate validation cohort of under 150 different subjects was used. In the later analysis, no new phenotypic data were used to find candidate immune exposures; instead, reliance was placed on TCR beta sequences and their occurrence across donors. The study aimed to test whether cataloging public T cell receptors could reveal signatures of past pathogen exposure. In a later genetic analysis, genome-wide SNP genotypes for 398 of the 666 donors were used, and that subset was treated as a discovery cohort. Because of strong linkage in the cohort, 5 or 6 DR-DQ haplotypes were treated as single units for association and clustering. In an earlier analysis of a few hundred of the donors, high-throughput TCR beta sequencing was used to judge whether each TCR beta V gene segment behaved as functional or pseudogenic. Across 300 to 400 genotyped donors of the cohort, an average of approximately 200,000 unique TCR beta nucleotide sequences per donor were sequenced, and 15% to 20% of those sequences were non-productive. Among the roughly 370 genotyped donors, approximately 77% belonged to the genetic ancestry cluster associated with self-reported Caucasian donors. A later analysis re-examined previously published TCR beta repertoires from roughly 650 donors and added high-resolution HLA genotyping to investigate patterns of TCR occurrence. The number of typed donors differed by locus: roughly 620-630 for A, B, C, DRB1 and DQB1; some 500 for DQA1; fewer than 610 for DPA1; and about 450 for DPB1. Alongside the repertoire data, information on donor age, sex, ethnicity and CMV serostatus was compiled. Class I and class II HLA loci were covered by the typing at four-digit resolution. The study used immunosequencing to profile the T cell repertoires of approximately 630 subjects and linked those repertoires to cytomegalovirus serostatus. To predict cytomegalovirus infection status, the study brought together high-throughput TCR immunosequencing, statistical association of individual TCRs with disease status, and machine learning. All discovery cohort repertoires had been generated using a single sequencing platform.

In total, approximately 690 healthy bone marrow donors made up the cohort. All cohort members were sampled while nominally healthy, although unrecorded immune exposures were likely present. The donor was CMV seronegative and belonged to the group of more than 300 seronegative cohort members. Each donor provided a peripheral blood sample, and peripheral blood mononuclear cells were used for TCR beta sequencing. The Qiagen DNeasy Blood Extraction Kit was used to extract genomic DNA from the blood cell samples. CDR1 and CDR2, looked up from the germline V gene (reference sequence), are MNHEY and SMNVEV. At the junction V is shortened by 4 bases and J by 1 base, with 7 bases in between. Taken from cysteine to phenylalanine, the CDR3 has 14 residues. The read is trimmed to its CDR3 DNA, 42 bases read in frame from base 1. Points the paper makes about the study in general: In this cohort, only TCR beta chains were sequenced, and detectable features were limited by the absence of alpha or paired-chain data. A later analysis reported that several top co-occurrence clusters appeared linked to parvovirus B19, influenza, CMV and Epstein-Barr virus. When HLA alleles, especially DR and DQ, strongly co-occurred, attributing TCR associations to individual alleles was difficult. A later analysis found that HLA-associated TCR beta chains were more clonally expanded and had lower generation probabilities than equally common non-associated chains. According to the authors, the approach could potentially be generalized to other disease states and immunological phenotypes. Immune exposure information for the cohort was limited to CMV serostatus. Linkage disequilibrium might explain the correlated functional status among segregating V segments, but an unknown experimental factor could not be excluded. Because counts were too low, roughly 17 rarely observed V segments, including chromosome 9 orphons, were left out of the earlier analysis of some 640 of the donors. HLA typing was unavailable for some donors at each locus, so association tests used only the typed subset. In a later genetic analysis, a missense DCLRE1C variant was associated with V-gene and J-gene trimming of TCR beta chains, and the association was replicated in an independent cohort. A further reported finding was that TCR beta sequences accurately predicted the HLA-A and HLA-B alleles for most subjects in the first cohort. At a false discovery rate of 0.05, a later analysis linked around 17,000 TCR beta sequences to specific HLA alleles. Presence/absence analyses assumed roughly uniform sequencing depth across donors, an assumption that may not hold. The study gave a list of 150 to 200 TCR beta chains associated with cytomegalovirus. Three of the identified cytomegalovirus-associated TCR beta chains were confirmed in vitro to be specific for cytomegalovirus antigens. In a later analysis, TCR association rates were found to vary across HLA loci, with the most associated TCRs seen for DRB1 alleles and the fewest for HLA-C alleles. Across donors, most TCR sequences were observed very rarely, whereas some public TCRs were present in many individuals. A cluster of highly shared sequence variants was judged likely to represent a technical artifact of the sequencing pipeline. In a later analysis, most CMV-associated TCR beta chains were found to appear HLA-restricted, with HLA associations seemingly driven largely by CMV exposure. The 87-base-pair reads could not distinguish some IMGT-functional V segments, including TRBV6-2 and TRBV6-3, so those segments were excluded. In both the original and validation cohorts, the classifier was reported to diagnose cytomegalovirus status with high specificity and sensitivity. Compared with the approximately 710-donor mean, donors in an Asian-associated ancestry cluster had fewer N-insertions in productive TCRs, according to a later genetic analysis. An earlier analysis of 587 of the donors showed that most TCR beta V segments appeared in productive rearrangements either about 90% or about 30% of the time, which broadly matched IMGT annotations.

Library preparation used the immunoSEQ multiplex PCR assay. A mixture of 60 forward primers for TCR Vbeta segments and 13 reverse primers for TCR Jbeta segments was used in the multiplex PCR. The CDR3 region of rearranged TCR beta genes was amplified from genomic DNA by a multiplex PCR assay. On the Illumina HiSeq System, the amplified TCR beta libraries were sequenced as 87-base-pair reads. The study's processing was this. In a later analysis, tens of millions of unique TCR beta chains were counted across the 690 or so repertoires, and around 11 million of these chains were shared by at least two donors. Raw reads were error-corrected and collapsed into unique sequences by a nearest-neighbor algorithm in which closely related sequences were merged to remove PCR and sequencing errors. CDR3 sequences were aligned to IMGT reference sequences to assign V, D and J gene segments. For a sequence to be retained, a match of at least six nucleotides was required to both a V gene segment and a J gene segment. Rearrangements were called productive when the CDR3 lacked stop codons and stayed in frame with V and J; all others were non-productive. CDR3 was defined according to IMGT convention as the region running from the second conserved V-encoded cysteine to the conserved J-encoded phenylalanine. The earlier analysis of around 640 of the donors excluded sequences that lacked an unambiguous match to a single V gene segment. In an earlier analysis of a few hundred of the donors, a V segment was called functional when productive rearrangements were above 56.7%, and segregating when the standard deviation between donors exceeded 5%. A statistical classification framework was developed to diagnose cytomegalovirus status using the catalog of TCR beta chain sequences. A later analysis assigned V and J genes by comparing TCR nucleotide sequences with IMGT/GENE-DB human TR gene sequences. In a later analysis, CDR3 sequences and most-parsimonious VDJ recombination scenarios were assigned using the TCRdist pipeline. In a later analysis, each TCR beta chain was defined by its CDR3 amino acid sequence together with its V-gene family, and reads lacking a unique V-gene family were excluded. To address suspected cross-contamination and a sequencing artifact, a later analysis removed several hundred highly shared, low-generation-probability nucleotide sequences. In a later analysis, a clonal expansion index for each public chain was calculated from normalized within-repertoire ranks of inferred template counts. In a later analysis, generation probabilities were computed with a VDJ recombination model fitted to out-of-frame rearrangements, and the resulting probabilities were checked against IGoR. In a later analysis, hypergeometric tests were used to score TCR-TCR, TCR-HLA and TCR-CMV co-occurrence, with a repertoire-size bias correction applied to TCR pairs. To estimate false discovery rates, a later analysis permuted the HLA or CMV assignments 20 times. A later analysis grouped co-occurring TCRs with DBSCAN, adding TCRdist sequence similarity when clustering within HLA-allele-positive subsets. Repertoires with fewer than 30,000 or more than 120,000 public chains were left out of co-occurrence clustering, as were four to six repertoires with anomalous nucleotide sharing. TCRdb mirrors the immuneACCESS table, restricted to in-frame sequences. Some clones are absent from its copies; in checked studies, under half trace to an unresolved V gene, and the reason for the others is unknown. V, J and clone size derive from that table, while D and trimming were established from the DNA sequence. This sample comprises around 170,000 clones, approximately 78% of them detected only once. The ten largest clones add up to under 0.9% of the sample.

The chain couples TRBV27 to TRBJ2-2, and the D gene may be TRBD2, 5 bases matching. The sample comprised PBMCs. The clonotype comes from a woman younger than 30 in good health and CMV-seronegative. The CDR3 region reads CASSSGMNTGELFF. The DNA is as follows: TGTGCCAGCAGTTCCGGGATGAACACCGGGGAGCTGTTTTTT.